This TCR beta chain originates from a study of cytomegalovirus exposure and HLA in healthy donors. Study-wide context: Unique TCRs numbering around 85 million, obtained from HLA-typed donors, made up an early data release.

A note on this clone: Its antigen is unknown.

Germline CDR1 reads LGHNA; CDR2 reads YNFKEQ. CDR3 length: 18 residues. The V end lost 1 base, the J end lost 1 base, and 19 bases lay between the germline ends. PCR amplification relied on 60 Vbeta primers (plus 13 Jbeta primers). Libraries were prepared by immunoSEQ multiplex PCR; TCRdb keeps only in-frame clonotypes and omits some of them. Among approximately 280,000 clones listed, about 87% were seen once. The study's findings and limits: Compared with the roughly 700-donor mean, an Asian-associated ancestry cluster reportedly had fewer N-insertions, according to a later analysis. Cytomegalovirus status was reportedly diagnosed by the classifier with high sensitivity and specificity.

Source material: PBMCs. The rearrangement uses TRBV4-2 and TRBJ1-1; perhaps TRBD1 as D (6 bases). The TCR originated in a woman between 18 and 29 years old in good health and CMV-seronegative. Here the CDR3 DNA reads TGTGCCAGCAGCCAAGGCGTAGTTGGGGCAGGGGAGAACACTGAAGCTTTCTTT. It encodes CASSQGVVGAGENTEAFF.